One sample yielded the 2 T cell receptor beta chains listed below, sequenced in a study of T cell responses to AZD1222 COVID-19 vaccine. Produced via immunoSEQ multiplex PCR; TCRdb's table is partial and in-frame only. The sample consists of 150,000 to 200,000 clones, 85% to 90% of them appearing once. The sequencing here drew on peripheral blood, taken on day 0 of AZD1222 vaccination. Receptor source: an adult in good health.

This chain links TRBV7-2 with TRBJ1-5; TRBD1 is a possible D gene (6 bases). V was pared by 4 bases and J by 9 bases, with 16 bases between. CDR3 length: 14 amino acids. Looked up from germline, CDR1 is SGHTA and CDR2 is FQGNSA. This CDR3 is CASSSGAYDRPQHF. The CDR3 nucleotides are TGTGCCAGCAGCTCGGGGGCATACGACCGGCCCCAGCATTTT.

This chain links TRBV2 with TRBJ1-1, with D possibly matching TRBD1 (5 bases). Germline V gene sequence: CDR1 SNHLY, CDR2 FYNNEI. The CDR3 has 14 amino acids. Trimming stripped 4 bases from V and 8 bases from J, with 17 bases between. CDR3 sequence reads: CASSVTGTRTEAFF. CDR3 DNA sequence: TGTGCCAGCAGTGTCACCGGGACCCGGACGGAAGCTTTCTTT.